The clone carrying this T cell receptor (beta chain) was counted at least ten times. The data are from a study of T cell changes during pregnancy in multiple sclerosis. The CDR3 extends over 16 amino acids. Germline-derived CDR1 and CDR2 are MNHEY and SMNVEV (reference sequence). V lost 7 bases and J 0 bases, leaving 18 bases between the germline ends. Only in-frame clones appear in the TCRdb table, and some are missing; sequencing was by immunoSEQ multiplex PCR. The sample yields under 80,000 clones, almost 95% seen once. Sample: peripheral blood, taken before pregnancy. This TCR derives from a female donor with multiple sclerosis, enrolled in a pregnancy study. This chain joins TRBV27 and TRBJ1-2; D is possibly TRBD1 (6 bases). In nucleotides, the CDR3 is TGTGCCAGCAAGCCTCAGGGGCAAATGACTAACTATGGCTACACCTTC. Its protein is CASKPQGQMTNYGYTF.